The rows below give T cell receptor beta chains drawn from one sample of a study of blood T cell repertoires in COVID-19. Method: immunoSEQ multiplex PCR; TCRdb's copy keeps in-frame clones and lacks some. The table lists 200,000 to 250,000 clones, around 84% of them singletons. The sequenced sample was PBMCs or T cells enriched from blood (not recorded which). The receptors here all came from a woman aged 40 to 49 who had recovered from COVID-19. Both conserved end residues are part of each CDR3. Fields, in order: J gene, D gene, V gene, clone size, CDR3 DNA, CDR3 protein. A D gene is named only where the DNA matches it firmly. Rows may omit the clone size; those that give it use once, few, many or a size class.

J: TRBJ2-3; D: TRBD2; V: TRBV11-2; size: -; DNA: TGTGCCAGCAGCCGACTAGCGGGCACAGATACGCAGTATTTT; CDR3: CASSRLAGTDTQYF
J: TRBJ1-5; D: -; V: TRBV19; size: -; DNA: TGTGCCAGTAGTATGTCGGGGGGTAGGCAGCCCCAGCATTTT; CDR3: CASSMSGGRQPQHF
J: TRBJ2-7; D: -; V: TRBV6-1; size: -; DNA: TGTGCCAGCAGTGAAGTTACAGGAATCCTCCAGTACTTC; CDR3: CASSEVTGILQYF
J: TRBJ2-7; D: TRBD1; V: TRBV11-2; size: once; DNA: TGTGCCAGCAGCTTCGATCAACAGGGGCTATACGAGCAGTACTTC; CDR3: CASSFDQQGLYEQYF
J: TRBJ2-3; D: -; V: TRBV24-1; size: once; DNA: TGTGCCACCAGTGATCAGCGGGACACCTACACAGATACGCAGTATTTT; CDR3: CATSDQRDTYTDTQYF
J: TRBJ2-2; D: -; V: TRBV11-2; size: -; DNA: TGTGCCAGCAGCTCAGAGAGGCTTAACACCGGGGAGCTGTTTTTT; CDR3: CASSSERLNTGELFF
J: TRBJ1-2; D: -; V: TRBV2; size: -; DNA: TGTGCCAGCAGTGAAGACGGGGGATATGGCTACACCTTC; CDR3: CASSEDGGYGYTF
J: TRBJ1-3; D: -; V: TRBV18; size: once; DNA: TGTGCCAGCTCATCGAACACAGGGCCGGGAAACACCATATATTTT; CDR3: CASSSNTGPGNTIYF
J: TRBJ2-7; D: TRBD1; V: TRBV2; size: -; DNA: TGTGCCAGCAGCGAGAGAAGGGGGCAACGGGGCGAGCAGTACTTC; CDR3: CASSERRGQRGEQYF
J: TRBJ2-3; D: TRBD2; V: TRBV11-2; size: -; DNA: TGTGCCAGCAGCCCGGGGACTAGCGGGAGTGCAGATACGCAGTATTTT; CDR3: CASSPGTSGSADTQYF
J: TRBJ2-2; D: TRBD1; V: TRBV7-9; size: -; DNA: TGTGCCAGCAGCCCCTCGGGACAGGGGATCACCGGGGAGCTGTTTTTT; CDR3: CASSPSGQGITGELFF
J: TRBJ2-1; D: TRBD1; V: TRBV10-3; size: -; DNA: TGTGCCATCAGTGAGTCTGGCAGGGGGCGTAACAATGAGCAGTTCTTC; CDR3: CAISESGRGRNNEQFF
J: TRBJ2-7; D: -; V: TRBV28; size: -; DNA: TGTGCCAGCAGTTCCTTTACCGCGGAGTATTACGAGCAGTACTTC; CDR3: CASSSFTAEYYEQYF
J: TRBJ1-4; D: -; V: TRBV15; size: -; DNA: TGTGCCACCAGCAGAGCGGGCGGGATGGGGGAAAAACTGTTTTTT; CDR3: CATSRAGGMGEKLFF
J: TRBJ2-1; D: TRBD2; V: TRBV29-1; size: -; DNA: TGCAGCGTTTTACTAGCGGGGGAGACCAATGAGCAGTTCTTC; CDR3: CSVLLAGETNEQFF
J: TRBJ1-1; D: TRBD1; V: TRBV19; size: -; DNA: TGTGCCAGTAGTATAACCGGGACAGGGCGAACTGAAGCTTTCTTT; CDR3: CASSITGTGRTEAFF
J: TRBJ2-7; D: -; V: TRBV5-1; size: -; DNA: TGCGCCAGCAGCTTGCAGGGGGGCTACGAGCAGTACTTC; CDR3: CASSLQGGYEQYF
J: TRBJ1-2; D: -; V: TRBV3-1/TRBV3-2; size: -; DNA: TGTGCCAGCAGCCAAACGCCGCCGGGGGGCTACACCTTC; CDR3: CASSQTPPGGYTF
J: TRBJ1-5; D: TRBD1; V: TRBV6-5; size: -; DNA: TGTGCCAGCAGATCCGACAGGGATGGCAATCAGCCCCAGCATTTT; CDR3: CASRSDRDGNQPQHF
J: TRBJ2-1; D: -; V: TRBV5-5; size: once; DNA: TGTGCCAGCAGCCTAGGGACTCTCAATGAGCAGTTCTTC; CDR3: CASSLGTLNEQFF
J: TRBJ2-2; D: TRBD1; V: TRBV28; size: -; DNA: TGTGCCAGCAGTTTAAGGACAGGGCTGGAGACCGGGGAGCTGTTTTTT; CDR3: CASSLRTGLETGELFF
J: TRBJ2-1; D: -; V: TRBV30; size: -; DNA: TGTGCCTGGAGAGAGGCGTTAAAGCAGTTCTTC; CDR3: CAWREALKQFF
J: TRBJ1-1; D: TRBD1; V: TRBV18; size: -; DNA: TGTGCCAGCTCACCACGGACAGGAATCGAGGCTGAAGCTTTCTTT; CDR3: CASSPRTGIEAEAFF
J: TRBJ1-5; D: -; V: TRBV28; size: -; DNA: TGTGCCAGCAGTTTTGGAGGGGGGGGCAATCAGCCCCAGCATTTT; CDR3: CASSFGGGGNQPQHF
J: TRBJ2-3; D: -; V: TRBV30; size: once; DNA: TGTGCCTGGCAGGGGAAGGAGTACACAGATACGCAGTATTTT; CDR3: CAWQGKEYTDTQYF
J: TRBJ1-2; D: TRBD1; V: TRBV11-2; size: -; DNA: TGTGCCAGCAGTTCAGGGGGCTTGGGCTCCTATGGCTACACCTTC; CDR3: CASSSGGLGSYGYTF
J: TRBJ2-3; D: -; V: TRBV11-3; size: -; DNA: TGTGCCAGCAGCTTGGGCAGCTACACAGATACGCAGTATTTT; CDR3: CASSLGSYTDTQYF
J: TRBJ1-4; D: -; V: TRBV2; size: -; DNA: TGTGCCAGCAGTCTCCACCGGGACAAAACTAATGAAAAACTGTTTTTT; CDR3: CASSLHRDKTNEKLFF
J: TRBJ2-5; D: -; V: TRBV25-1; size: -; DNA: TGTGCCAGCAGTGAGGACACGGCCGGGCGGGAGACCCAGTACTTC; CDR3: CASSEDTAGRETQYF
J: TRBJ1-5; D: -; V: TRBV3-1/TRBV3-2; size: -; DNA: TGTGCCAGCAGCCAAGAGGGAGGGAATCAGCCCCAGCATTTT; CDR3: CASSQEGGNQPQHF
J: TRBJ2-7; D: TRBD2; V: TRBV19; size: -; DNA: TGTGCCACCTCGGGAGCGGGAGGAAGTACCTACGAGCAGTACTTC; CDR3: CATSGAGGSTYEQYF
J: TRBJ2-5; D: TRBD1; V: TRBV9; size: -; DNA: TGTGCCAGCAGTGCAGGGGGAAAAGAGACCCAGTACTTC; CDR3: CASSAGGKETQYF
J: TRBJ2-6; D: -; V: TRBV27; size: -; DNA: TGTGCCAGCAGTCCCTTGGGGGCCAACGTCCTGACTTTC; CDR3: CASSPLGANVLTF
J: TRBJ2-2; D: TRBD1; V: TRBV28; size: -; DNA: TGTGCCAGCAGGCCCGACAGGGCCAACACCGGGGAGCTGTTTTTT; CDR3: CASRPDRANTGELFF
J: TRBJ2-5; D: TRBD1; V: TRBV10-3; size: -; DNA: TGTGCCATCAGTGAGCCAGGGGGCAAGGGGGAGACCCAGTACTTC; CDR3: CAISEPGGKGETQYF
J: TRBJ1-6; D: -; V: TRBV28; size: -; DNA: TGTGCCAGCAGTAGGGGGTGGGGAAATAATTCACCCCTCCACTTT; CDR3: CASSRGWGNNSPLHF
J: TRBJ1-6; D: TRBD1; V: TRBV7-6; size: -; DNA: TGTGCCAGCAGCCCCCAGGACAGGGGAAATTCACCCCTCCACTTT; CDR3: CASSPQDRGNSPLHF
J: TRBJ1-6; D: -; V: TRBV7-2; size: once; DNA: TGTGCCAGCAGCTTATTGCAGGGAAAGGCTAATTCACCCCTCCACTTT; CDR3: CASSLLQGKANSPLHF
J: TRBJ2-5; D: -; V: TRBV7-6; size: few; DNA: TGTGCCAGCAGCTTAGAGCCAGGGGTGGAGACCCAGTACTTC; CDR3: CASSLEPGVETQYF
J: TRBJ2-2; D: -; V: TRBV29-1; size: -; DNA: TGCAGCGTTGATGTCGGCGGGGTGAACACCGGGGAGCTGTTTTTT; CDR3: CSVDVGGVNTGELFF
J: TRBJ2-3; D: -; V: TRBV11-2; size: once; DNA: TGTGCCAGCAGCTTAGACTGGGGCTTCACAGATACGCAGTATTTT; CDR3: CASSLDWGFTDTQYF